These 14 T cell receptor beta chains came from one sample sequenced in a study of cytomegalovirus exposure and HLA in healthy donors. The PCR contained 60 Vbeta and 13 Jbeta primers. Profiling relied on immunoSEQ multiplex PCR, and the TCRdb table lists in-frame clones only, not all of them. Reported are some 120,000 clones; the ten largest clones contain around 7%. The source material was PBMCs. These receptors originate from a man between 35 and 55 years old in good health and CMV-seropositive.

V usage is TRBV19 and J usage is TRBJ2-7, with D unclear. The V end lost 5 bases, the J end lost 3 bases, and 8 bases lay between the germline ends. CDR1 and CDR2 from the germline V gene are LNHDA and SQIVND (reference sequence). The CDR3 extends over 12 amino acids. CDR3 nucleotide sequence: TGTGCCAGTAGTGGTGCAGGCTACGAGCAGTACTTC. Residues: CASSGAGYEQYF. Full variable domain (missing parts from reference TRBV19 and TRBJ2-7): DGGITQSPKYLFRKEGQNVTLSCEQNLNHDAMYWYRQDPGQGLRLIYYSQIVNDFQKGDIAEGYSVSREKKESFPLTVTSAQKNPTAFYLCASSGAGYEQYFGPGTRLTVT.

This CDR3 reads CAKGAGGYNEQFF. CDR3 coding DNA: TGTGCCAAGGGGGCGGGAGGCTACAATGAGCAGTTCTTC. This rearrangement joins TRBV2 to TRBJ2-1; perhaps TRBD2 as D (8 bases). This CDR3 region has 13 residues. Germline-derived CDR1 and CDR2 are SNHLY and FYNNEI. V was trimmed by 10 bases and J by 3 bases, leaving 13 bases between them.

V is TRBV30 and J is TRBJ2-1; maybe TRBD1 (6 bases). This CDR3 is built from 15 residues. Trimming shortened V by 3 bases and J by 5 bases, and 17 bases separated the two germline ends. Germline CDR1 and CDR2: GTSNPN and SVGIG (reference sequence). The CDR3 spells CAWRHRAGLHNEQFF. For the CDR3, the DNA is TGTGCCTGGAGACACAGGGCCGGACTCCACAATGAGCAGTTCTTC.

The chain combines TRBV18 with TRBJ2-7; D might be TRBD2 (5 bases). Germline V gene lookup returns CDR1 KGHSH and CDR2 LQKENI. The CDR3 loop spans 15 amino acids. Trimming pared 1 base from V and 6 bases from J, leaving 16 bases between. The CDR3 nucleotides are TGTGCCAGCTCACCACGGCTAGCCCAACCGTCCGAGCAGTACTTC. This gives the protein CASSPRLAQPSEQYF.

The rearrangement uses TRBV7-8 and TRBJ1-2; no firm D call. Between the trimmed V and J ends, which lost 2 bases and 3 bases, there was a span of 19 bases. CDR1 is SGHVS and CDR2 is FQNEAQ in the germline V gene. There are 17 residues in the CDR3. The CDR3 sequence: CASSLTPLPQEHYGYTF. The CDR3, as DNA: TGTGCCAGCAGCTTAACCCCCCTACCTCAGGAACACTATGGCTACACCTTC.

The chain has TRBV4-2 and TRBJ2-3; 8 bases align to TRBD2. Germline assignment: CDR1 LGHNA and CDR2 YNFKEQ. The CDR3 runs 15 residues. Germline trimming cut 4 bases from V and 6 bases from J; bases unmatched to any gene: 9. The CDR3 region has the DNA TGTGCCAGCAGCCCCCAGGGCGGGAGGTCGGATACGCAGTATTTT. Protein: CASSPQGGRSDTQYF.

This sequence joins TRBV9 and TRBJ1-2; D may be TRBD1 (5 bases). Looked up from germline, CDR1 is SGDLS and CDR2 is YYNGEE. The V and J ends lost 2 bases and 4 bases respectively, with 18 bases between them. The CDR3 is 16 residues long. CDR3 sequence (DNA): TGTGCCAGCAGCGTTTTTGGGGGGGAACTCGGCTATGGCTACACCTTC. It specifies CASSVFGGELGYGYTF.

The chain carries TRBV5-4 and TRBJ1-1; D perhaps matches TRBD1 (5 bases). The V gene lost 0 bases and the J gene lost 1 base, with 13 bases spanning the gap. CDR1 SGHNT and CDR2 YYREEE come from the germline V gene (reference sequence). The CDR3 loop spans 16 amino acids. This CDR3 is CASSLDGGWGNTEAFF. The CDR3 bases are TGTGCCAGCAGCTTGGACGGGGGGTGGGGGAACACTGAAGCTTTCTTT.

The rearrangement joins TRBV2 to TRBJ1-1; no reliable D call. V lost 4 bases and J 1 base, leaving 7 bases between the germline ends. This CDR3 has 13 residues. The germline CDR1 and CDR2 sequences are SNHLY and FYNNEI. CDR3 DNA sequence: TGTGCCAGCAGTGTTGTACAGAACACTGAAGCTTTCTTT. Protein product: CASSVVQNTEAFF.

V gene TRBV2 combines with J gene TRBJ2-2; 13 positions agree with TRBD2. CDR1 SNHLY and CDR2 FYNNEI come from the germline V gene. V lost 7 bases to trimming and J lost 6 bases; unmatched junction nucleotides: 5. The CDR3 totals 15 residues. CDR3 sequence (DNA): TGTGCCAGCACTCCCGGACTAGCGGGAGCCGGGGAGCTGTTTTTT. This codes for CASTPGLAGAGELFF.

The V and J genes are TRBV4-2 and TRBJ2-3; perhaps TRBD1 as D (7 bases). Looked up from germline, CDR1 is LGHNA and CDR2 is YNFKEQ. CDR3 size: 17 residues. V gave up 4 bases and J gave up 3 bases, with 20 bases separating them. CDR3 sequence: CASSLRGTPAITDTQYF. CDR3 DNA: TGTGCCAGCAGCCTCAGGGGGACTCCGGCTATTACAGATACGCAGTATTTT.

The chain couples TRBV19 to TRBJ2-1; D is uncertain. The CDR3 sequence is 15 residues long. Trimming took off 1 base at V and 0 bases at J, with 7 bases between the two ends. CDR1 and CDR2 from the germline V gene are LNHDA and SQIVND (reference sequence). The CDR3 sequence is CASSIGSSSYNEQFF. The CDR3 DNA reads TGTGCCAGTAGTATAGGGAGCAGCTCCTACAATGAGCAGTTCTTC.

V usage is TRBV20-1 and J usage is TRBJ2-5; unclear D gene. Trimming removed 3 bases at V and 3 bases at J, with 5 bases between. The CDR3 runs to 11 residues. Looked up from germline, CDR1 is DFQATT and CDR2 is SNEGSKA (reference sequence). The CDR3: CSASPEETQYF. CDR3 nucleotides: TGCAGTGCTAGCCCAGAAGAGACCCAGTACTTC.

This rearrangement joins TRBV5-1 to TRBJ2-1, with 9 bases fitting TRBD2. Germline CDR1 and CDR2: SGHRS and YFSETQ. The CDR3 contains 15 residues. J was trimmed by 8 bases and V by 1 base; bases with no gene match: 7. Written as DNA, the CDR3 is TGCGCCAGCAGCTTGCCTAGCGGGATTCGCGATGAGCAGTTCTTC. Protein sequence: CASSLPSGIRDEQFF.